This record concerns one TCR beta chain sequence. Every isolated RNA sample was fully reverse transcribed, so sequencing captured expressed TCRB transcripts. Clones were read by immunoSEQ multiplex PCR, and TCRdb kept only the in-frame ones, dropping some. The sample lists 300,000 to 450,000 clones, roughly a fifth occurring once. CDR1 LNHNV and CDR2 YYDKDF come from the germline V gene (reference sequence). The V and J ends lost 4 bases and 7 bases, in that order; junction bases with no gene match: 15. The CDR3 loop spans 17 amino acids. These data belong to a study of beta chain features in type 1 diabetes.

The receptor was isolated from a woman between 18 and 29 years old in good health. V usage is TRBV15 and J usage is TRBJ2-1; 8 positions match TRBD1. Source material: naive CD4+ T cells from blood. The DNA of the CDR3 is TGTGCCACCAGCACCCTAGATGGGGCCAGGGGGCGGAATGAGCAGTTCTTC. Translating it yields CATSTLDGARGRNEQFF.